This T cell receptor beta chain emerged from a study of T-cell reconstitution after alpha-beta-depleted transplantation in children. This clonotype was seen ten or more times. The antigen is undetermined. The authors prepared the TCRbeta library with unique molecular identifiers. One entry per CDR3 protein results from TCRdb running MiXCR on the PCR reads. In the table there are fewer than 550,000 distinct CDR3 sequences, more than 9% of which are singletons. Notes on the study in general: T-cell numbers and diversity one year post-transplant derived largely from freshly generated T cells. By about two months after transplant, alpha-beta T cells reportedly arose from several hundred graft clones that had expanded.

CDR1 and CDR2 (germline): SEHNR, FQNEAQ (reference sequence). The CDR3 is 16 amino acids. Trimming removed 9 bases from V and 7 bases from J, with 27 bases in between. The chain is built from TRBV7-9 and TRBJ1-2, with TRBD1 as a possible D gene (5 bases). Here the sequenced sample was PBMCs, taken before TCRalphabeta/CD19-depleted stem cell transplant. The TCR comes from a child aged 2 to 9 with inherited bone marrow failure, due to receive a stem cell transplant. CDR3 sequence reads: CARGPPNRTSECGYTF. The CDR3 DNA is TGTGCCAGAGGCCCACCTAACAGGACGAGTGAGTGTGGCTACACCTTC. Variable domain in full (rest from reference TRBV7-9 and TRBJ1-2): DTGVSQNPRHKITKRGQNVTFRCDPISEHNRLYWYRQTLGQGPEFLTYFQNEAQLEKSRLLSDRFSAERPKGSFSTLEIQRTEQGDSAMYLCARGPPNRTSECGYTFGSGTRLTVV.